The 14 T cell receptor beta chains below were found in one sample sequenced in a study of shared clonotypes between healthy human individuals. Using immunoSEQ multiplex PCR, the repertoire was profiled, and TCRdb retains in-frame clones only, with some absent. Here the sample spans more than 550,000 clones, less than 95% being singletons. The sequenced material came from memory CD8+ T cells from PBMCs. Subset in this sample: CD45RO+ cells pooled with CCR7-negative TemRA cells. The receptors derive from a man aged 18 to 30 in good health. Some clones in this sample may be carry-over from other donors' samples.

Points on this clone: Other DNA sequences in this specimen translate into the identical CDR3. J is TRBJ2-7 and V is TRBV9; D is possibly TRBD2 (5 bases). V lost 0 bases to trimming and J lost 0 bases, with 7 bases between them. The germline V gene has CDR1 SGDLS and CDR2 YYNGEE. The CDR3 is 14 residues long. The CDR3 loop reads CASSVGGRSYEQYF. CDR3 bases: TGTGCCAGCAGCGTAGGCGGGCGCTCCTACGAGCAGTACTTC.

V usage is TRBV5-4 and J usage is TRBJ2-3; 13 bases line up with TRBD2. This CDR3 comprises 16 residues. Germline V gene data show CDR1 as SGHNT and CDR2 as YYREEE (reference sequence). With V trimmed by 7 bases and J by 4 bases, 9 bases remained unmatched. The CDR3 loop reads CASPGTSGTGADTQYF. The CDR3 DNA reads TGTGCCAGCCCCGGGACTAGCGGGACGGGGGCAGATACGCAGTATTTT.

This clone has only one observation. V gene TRBV9 combines with J gene TRBJ2-2, with D unclear. CDR3 length: 14 residues. V was shortened by 2 bases and J by 0 bases, with 5 bases between the two germline ends. The germline gives CDR1 SGDLS, CDR2 YYNGEE. The CDR3: CASSVDSNTGELFF. The CDR3 DNA sequence: TGTGCCAGCAGCGTTGACTCGAACACCGGGGAGCTGTTTTTT. The whole variable domain, filled in from reference TRBV9 and TRBJ2-2, reads DSGVTQTPKHLITATGQRVTLRCSPRSGDLSVYWYQQSLDQGLQFLIQYYNGEERAKGNILERFSAQQFPDLHSELNLSSLELGDSALYFCASSVDSNTGELFFGEGSRLTVL.

The rearrangement links TRBV28 to TRBJ2-1; a possible D gene is TRBD2 (6 bases). The germline CDR1 and CDR2 sequences are MDHEN and SYDVKM. This CDR3 comprises 16 residues. Trimming pared 2 bases from V and 5 bases from J, leaving 16 bases between. The CDR3 bases are TGTGCCAGCAGTTTAAGGCCGGGAGACGCAAACAATGAGCAGTTCTTC. It is translated as CASSLRPGDANNEQFF.

The genes are TRBV5-1 and TRBJ2-1; D might be TRBD2 (6 bases). This CDR3 region has 10 residues. The V and J ends lost 7 bases and 9 bases respectively, with 8 bases between them. Germline CDR1 reads SGHRS; CDR2 reads YFSETQ. CDR3 amino acids: CASRGGEQFF. CDR3 in DNA: TGCGCCAGCCGGGGAGGTGAGCAGTTCTTC.

This clone has only one observation. The gene calls are TRBV2 and TRBJ2-2, with D perhaps given as TRBD1 or TRBD2 (5 bases each). This CDR3 is built from 15 residues. CDR1 and CDR2 (germline): SNHLY, FYNNEI. Trimming took off 6 bases at V and 4 bases at J, with 15 bases between the two ends. In DNA, the CDR3 is TGTGCCAGCAGGGGACCTAGCCCAGGCACCGGGGAGCTGTTTTTT. Translated: CASRGPSPGTGELFF.

This rearrangement joins TRBV13 to TRBJ2-3; 11 bases match TRBD1. V shed 5 bases, J shed 5 bases, and the junction held 9 bases outside the gene matches. CDR3 size: 16 residues. Germline CDR1 PRHDT, CDR2 FYEKMQ (reference sequence). In DNA form, the CDR3 reads TGTGCCAGCAGCACGGGACAGGGGGAGCTTTTAGATACGCAGTATTTT. Translation: CASSTGQGELLDTQYF.

This chain joins TRBV5-1 and TRBJ2-1; 8 nucleotides match TRBD2. This CDR3 region has 16 residues. The germline V gene has CDR1 SGHRS and CDR2 YFSETQ. The junction had 10 bases not matched to a gene; V was cut back by 2 bases and J by 6 bases. CDR3 bases: TGCGCCAGCAGCTTTGGGCGGGTAGCGGGATTCAATGAGCAGTTCTTC. The encoded protein is CASSFGRVAGFNEQFF.

The chain couples TRBV10-3 to TRBJ2-2, with TRBD2 matching over 7 bases. CDR1 and CDR2 (germline): ENHRY, SYGVKD. V dropped 10 bases and J dropped 4; count of bases not matched to a gene: 0. The CDR3 consists of 11 residues. CDR3 sequence: CASGGTGELFF. CDR3 DNA: TGTGCCAGCGGGGGCACCGGGGAGCTGTTTTTT.

The count of this clone is one. V usage is TRBV28 and J usage is TRBJ2-7; 8 nucleotides match TRBD2. CDR1 and CDR2 from the germline V gene are MDHEN and SYDVKM. With V trimmed by 3 bases and J by 2 bases, 9 bases remained unmatched. The CDR3 runs 16 residues. CDR3 coding DNA: TGTGCCAGCAGTTTGGCAAGTAGCGGGATCCCCTACGAGCAGTACTTC. This gives the protein CASSLASSGIPYEQYF.

The gene calls are TRBV5-1 and TRBJ2-1; D is unclear. This CDR3 has 15 amino acids. V was trimmed by 0 bases and J by 2 bases, leaving 9 bases between them. Germline V gene lookup returns CDR1 SGHRS and CDR2 YFSETQ. The chain's CDR3 is CASSLGAAAYNEQFF. CDR3 bases: TGCGCCAGCAGCTTGGGCGCTGCCGCCTACAATGAGCAGTTCTTC. The entire variable domain, with the rest obtained from reference TRBV5-1 and TRBJ2-1, is as follows: KAGVTQTPRYLIKTRGQQVTLSCSPISGHRSVSWYQQTPGQGLQFLFEYFSETQRNKGNFPGRFSGRQFSNSRSEMNVSTLELGDSALYLCASSLGAAAYNEQFFGPGTRLTVL.

With regard to this clone: Different DNA sequences within this sample yield the same CDR3. V usage is TRBV27 and J usage is TRBJ2-2; D not certain. CDR3 size: 13 residues. Germline loops: CDR1 MNHEY, CDR2 SMNVEV (reference sequence). V was trimmed by 6 bases and J by 6 bases, leaving 11 bases between them. CDR3 nucleotides: TGTGCCAGCAGCCCCCGTGGAGCCGGGGAGCTGTTTTTT. Protein product: CASSPRGAGELFF.

Details on this clone: No conserved phenylalanine or tryptophan ends this CDR3, so it is likely a read error. It is unclear where the CDR3 begins or ends on the DNA, so no DNA is shown, and the CDR3 is as TCRdb lists it. CDR3 sequence reads: CASSLGGRGL. The chain couples TRBV13 to TRBJ2-4; the table's D call of TRBD1 was not tested on the DNA. Germline V gives CDR1 PRHDT, CDR2 FYEKMQ (reference sequence). The CDR3 spans 10 amino acids, including both terminal residues.

This chain links TRBV28 with TRBJ1-2; TRBD1 is a possible D gene (5 bases). Trimming cost V 3 bases and J 4 bases, with 24 bases left between them. Germline assignment: CDR1 MDHEN and CDR2 SYDVKM. The CDR3 is made up of 18 amino acids. This CDR3 is CASSFPDVSRAPSYGYTF. Here the CDR3 DNA reads TGTGCCAGCAGTTTTCCCGATGTGTCCAGGGCACCTTCCTATGGCTACACCTTC.